This note documents a single T cell receptor beta chain sequence. Germline lookup yields CDR1 GTSNPN and CDR2 SVGIG (reference sequence). This CDR3 region has 12 residues. With 4 bases removed from V and 4 bases from J, the gap between germline ends came to 10 bases. This sample is drawn from a study of cytomegalovirus exposure and HLA in healthy donors. Generated by immunoSEQ multiplex PCR, the TCRdb table keeps only in-frame clones and is missing some. The data contain more than 80,000 clones, roughly 96% of them singletons. This chain joins TRBV30 and TRBJ1-1; TRBD1 is a possible D gene (6 bases). The TCR originated in a woman younger than 35 in good health and CMV-seronegative. The sample comprised PBMCs. Written as DNA, the CDR3 is TGTGCCTGGAATAGGGGGGGCACTGAAGCTTTCTTT. As protein: CAWNRGGTEAFF.